What follows is one T cell receptor (beta chain) and its context. Its antigen is as yet unknown. The Susac syndrome patients fit the recently defined diagnostic criteria for definite or probable disease. The data were obtained in a study of CD8 T cells in Susac syndrome. Study results and caveats: Across the total CD8+ repertoires, over 15 Susac-specific public clones were found. The CD8+ TEMRA repertoires yielded five such clones.

When the RNA was reverse transcribed, random hexamers were used with an input of roughly 0.45 to 1 ug. A multiplex approach, immunoSEQ multiplex PCR, amplified TCR beta CDR3 across 54 Vbeta and 13 Jbeta. TCRdb re-called the immunoSEQ multiplex PCR reads through MiXCR, storing one row per CDR3 protein. The sample lists about 81,000 distinct CDR3 sequences, about 94% occurring once. The V and J ends lost 3 bases and 2 bases respectively, with 14 bases between them. The CDR3 contains 15 residues. The V gene's germline CDR1 is LNHNV and CDR2 YYDKDF (reference sequence). The receptor was isolated from a human donor with Susac syndrome. The gene calls are TRBV15 and TRBJ2-7; the D gene is possibly TRBD1 (6 bases). Source material: CD8+ T cells from PBMCs. The CDR3 sequence is CATSSGTGTTYEQYF. DNA for the CDR3: TGTGCCACCAGCAGTGGTACCGGGACAACCTACGAGCAGTACTTC.